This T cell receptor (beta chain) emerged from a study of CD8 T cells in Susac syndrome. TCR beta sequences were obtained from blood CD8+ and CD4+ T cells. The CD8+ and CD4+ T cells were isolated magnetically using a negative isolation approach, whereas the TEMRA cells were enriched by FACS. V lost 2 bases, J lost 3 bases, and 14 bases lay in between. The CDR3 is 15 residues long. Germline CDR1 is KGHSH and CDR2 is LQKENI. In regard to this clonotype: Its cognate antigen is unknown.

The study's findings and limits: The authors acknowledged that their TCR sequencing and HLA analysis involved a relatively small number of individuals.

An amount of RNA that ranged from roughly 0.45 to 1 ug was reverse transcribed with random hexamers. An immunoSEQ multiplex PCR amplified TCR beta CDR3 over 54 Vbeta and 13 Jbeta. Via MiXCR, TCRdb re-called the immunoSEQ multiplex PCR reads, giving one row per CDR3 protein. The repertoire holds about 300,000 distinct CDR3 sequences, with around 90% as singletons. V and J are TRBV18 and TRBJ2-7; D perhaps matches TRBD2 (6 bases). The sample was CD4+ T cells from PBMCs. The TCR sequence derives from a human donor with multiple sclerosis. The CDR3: CASSPVVSGGYEQYF. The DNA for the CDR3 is TGTGCCAGCTCACCAGTAGTCTCCGGGGGCTACGAGCAGTACTTC.